The rows below give T cell receptor beta chains drawn from one sample of a study of identical twins. TCRdb re-called the 5' RACE reads through MiXCR, storing one row per CDR3 protein. The sample lists some 1,700,000 distinct CDR3 sequences, 32% occurring once. Sequencing input: cord blood. These receptors all come from a newborn girl in good health. Each CDR3 is given with its conserved first and last residue.

V: TRBV9
CDR3: CASSIIATDTQYF

V: TRBV28
CDR3: CASNRYYEQYF

V: TRBV4-2
CDR3: CASSPRGGSSYNEQFF

V: TRBV20-1
CDR3: CSAGGIRGQGLHEQYF

V: TRBV7-2
CDR3: CAGSLGPALSTDTQYF

V: TRBV27
CDR3: CASSYGAKNIQYF

V: TRBV10-3
CDR3: CAITMGVGTEAFF

V: TRBV6-5
CDR3: CASTVEGGDTQYF

V: TRBV10-3
CDR3: CAISGERRGPYNEQYF

V: TRBV4-1
CDR3: CASSRWDRGNSPLHF

V: TRBV7-6
CDR3: CASSLDRGLTKSNYEQYF

V: TRBV7-9
CDR3: CASSTTENYGYTF

V: TRBV20-1
CDR3: CSVTGLAGGPVTDTQYF

V: TRBV11-2
CDR3: CASSHGQGLYGYTF

V: TRBV5-1
CDR3: CASSSRPDSQETQYF

V: TRBV20-1
CDR3: CSAFEGALTDTQYF

V: TRBV20-1
CDR3: CSARRTGRGSNQPQHF